These 13 T cell receptor beta chains share one sample of origin, sequenced in a study of blood T cells in healthy people across ages. For the second PCR, which ran for 7 to 11 cycles, a sample-barcoded 5' primer and a J-beta primer mix were used. Via MiXCR, TCRdb re-called the 5' RACE reads, giving one row per CDR3 protein. Here the sample spans about a million distinct CDR3 sequences, around two fifths being singletons. The sequenced sample consisted of blood. The source of these receptors is a man in his late teens or twenties in good health.

This clonotype was observed a few times. The chain employs TRBV25-1 and TRBJ2-1; TRBD1 is a possible D gene (5 bases). The CDR3 consists of 15 residues. Germline V lookup: CDR1 MGHDK, CDR2 SYGVNS. Trimming took off 0 bases at V and 5 bases at J, with 11 bases between the two ends. In DNA form, the CDR3 reads TGTGCCAGCAGTGAATATTTACCCAGGGACAATGAGCAGTTCTTC. Its translation: CASSEYLPRDNEQFF. The full variable domain, with the rest looked up from reference TRBV25-1 and TRBJ2-1, is EADIYQTPRYLVIGTGKKITLECSQTMGHDKMYWYQQDPGMELHLIHYSYGVNSTEKGDLSSESTVSRIRTEHFPLTLESARPSHTSQYLCASSEYLPRDNEQFFGPGTRLTVL.

This clonotype was counted a few times. Compared with germline, one end of the junction differs, possibly owing to a read error. This chain joins TRBV27 and TRBJ1-4; 9 bases agree with TRBD1. The CDR3 spans 15 residues. CDR1 is MNHEY and CDR2 is SMNVEV in the germline V gene (reference sequence). The CDR3 sequence: CANSFSGTGSGKLFF. The CDR3, as DNA: TGTGCCAACAGTTTCTCCGGGACAGGGTCCGGAAAACTGTTTTTT.

The chain combines TRBV4-3 with TRBJ2-3; the D is unclear. CDR3 size: 14 residues. Germline lookup yields CDR1 LGHNA and CDR2 YSLEER. Between the trimmed V and J ends, which lost 0 bases and 1 base, there was a span of 5 bases. CDR3 bases: TGCGCCAGCAGCCAAGAGGCCCGCACAGATACGCAGTATTTT. Amino acid sequence: CASSQEARTDTQYF.

This chain connects TRBV7-9 to TRBJ2-5; D remains unclear. The CDR3 spans 14 residues. The V and J ends lost 4 bases and 2 bases respectively, with 11 bases between them. The germline gives CDR1 SEHNR, CDR2 FQNEAQ (reference sequence). CDR3 sequence (DNA): TGTGCCAGCAGCTCAGTGGGCTTACAAGAGACCCAGTACTTC. Amino acid sequence: CASSSVGLQETQYF.

The chain uses TRBV6-1 and TRBJ1-5; D call uncertain. Germline loops: CDR1 MNHNS, CDR2 SASEGT. Deletions cut 2 bases from V and 3 bases from J, with 11 bases between. This CDR3 region has 15 residues. CDR3 region: CASSERQANNQPQHF. Here the CDR3 DNA reads TGTGCCAGCAGTGAAAGGCAGGCAAACAATCAGCCCCAGCATTTT.

The chain uses TRBV24-1 and TRBJ2-6; no reliable D call. This CDR3 is built from 15 residues. Germline loops: CDR1 KGHDR, CDR2 SFDVKD. With 10 bases removed from V and 0 bases from J, the gap between germline ends came to 12 bases. CDR3 residues: CATNHKYSGANVLTF. CDR3 DNA sequence: TGTGCCACTAACCATAAGTACTCTGGGGCCAACGTCCTGACTTTC.

On this clonotype: One end of the junction is discordant with germline, which a read error may explain. The genes are TRBV4-3 and TRBJ1-1; D is unclear. This CDR3 is built from 14 residues. The germline gives CDR1 LGHNA, CDR2 YSLEER. DNA for the CDR3: TGCGCCAGCCCTGGGCGGGTGAAGAACGCTGAAGCTTTCTTT. It encodes CASPGRVKNAEAFF.

The table lists this clonotype with a few counts. V and J are TRBV9 and TRBJ2-1, with D perhaps TRBD1 or TRBD2 (6 bases each). Germline V CDR1 and CDR2: SGDLS, YYNGEE. The CDR3 has 17 amino acids. V lost 0 bases to trimming and J lost 7 bases, with 20 bases between them. The CDR3 region has the DNA TGTGCCAGCAGCGTAGTACCTATAGGGAAAGGGGGGAATGAGCAGTTCTTC. Its translation: CASSVVPIGKGGNEQFF.

This clonotype came up a few times. The chain links TRBV9 to TRBJ2-7; 7 nucleotides agree with TRBD1. This CDR3 is built from 16 residues. In germline, CDR1 is SGDLS, CDR2 YYNGEE. After removal of 2 bases from V and 7 bases from J, the junction contained 15 bases not matched to a gene. The CDR3 nucleotides are TGTGCCAGCAGCGTTACGGGACAGACTGGATTCAATGAGCAGTACTTC. As protein: CASSVTGQTGFNEQYF.

This clonotype was detected only a few times. This chain uses TRBV5-6 with TRBJ2-5, with D maybe TRBD1 (6 bases). Germline CDR1 SGHDT, CDR2 YYEEEE. The V and J ends lost 2 bases and 5 bases respectively, with 16 bases between them. The CDR3 contains 15 residues. The CDR3 sequence is CASSLSGQLGETQYF. The CDR3 DNA is TGTGCCAGCAGCTTAAGCGGACAGCTGGGGGAGACCCAGTACTTC.

This clonotype was recorded a few times. The chain couples TRBV20-1 to TRBJ1-4, with TRBD1 matching 8 bases. Trimming cost V 6 bases and J 1 base; bases outside gene matches: 4. Germline CDR1 reads DFQATT; CDR2 reads SNEGSKA (reference sequence). There are 14 residues in the CDR3. The CDR3 reads CSADDRGTNEKLFF. CDR3 nucleotides: TGCAGTGCCGACGACAGGGGAACTAATGAAAAACTGTTTTTT.

This clonotype was recorded once. The V call is TRBV3-1, the J call TRBJ1-2; D not resolved. Germline CDR1 is LGHDT and CDR2 is YNNKEL (reference sequence). This CDR3 has 15 residues. Trimming shortened V by 0 bases and J by 3 bases, and 11 bases separated the two germline ends. The CDR3 loop reads CASSQDARRDYGYTF. The CDR3 coding sequence is TGTGCCAGCAGCCAAGATGCTAGGAGGGACTATGGCTACACCTTC.

The CDR3 loop reads CSAYLGANGGELFF. In DNA form, the CDR3 reads TGCAGTGCTTATCTAGGGGCAAATGGCGGGGAGCTGTTTTTT. The chain is built from TRBV20-1 and TRBJ2-2, with D possibly being TRBD1 (5 bases). The CDR3 is 14 residues long. Germline CDR1 DFQATT, CDR2 SNEGSKA (reference sequence). Trimming shortened V by 5 bases and J by 7 bases, and 17 bases separated the two germline ends.